Below are 10 T cell receptor delta chains sequenced from a single sample in a study of γδ T cells in repeated Plasmodium falciparum infection. TCRdb redid clone calling on the multiplex PCR reads using CATT. This table holds about 51,000 delta-chain clones, roughly 2% found once. Bulk repertoires came from Vgamma9/Vdelta2+ or Vdelta2-negative gammadelta T cells flow-sorted from PBMC. Material: gamma-delta T cells from blood. These receptor sequences come from a pool of human donors (malaria-infected and uninfected, not separated).

There are a few counts of this clone. The TCRdb protein comes from a much larger clone and disagrees with this DNA's translation at residue 20, likely due to a read error; the protein given here is derived from the DNA. A V gene of TRDV3 was called, but no J gene was assigned; the table gives TRDD3 as D, unverified against the DNA. This CDR3 region has 22 residues. Germline CDR1 reads TVYSNPD; CDR2 reads GDNSRS (reference sequence). The chain's CDR3 is CAFTDSSYSGTGAYGWTDKPIF. The CDR3, as DNA: TGTGCCTTTACCGATTCTTCCTACAGTGGTACTGGGGCGTACGGGTGGACCGATAAACCCATCTTT.

Concerning this clone: TCRdb's entry gives the protein of a much larger clone, which mismatches this DNA's translation at residue 8, likely from a read error; the protein reported here is translated from the DNA. The chain combines TRDV2 with TRDJ1; D gene unclear. The ends were cut back, 2 bases at V and 0 bases at J, with 30 bases in the middle. The CDR3 has 21 amino acids. Germline V gene sequence: CDR1 GEAIGNYY, CDR2 EKD. CDR3 loop: CACDKLRVGNASTLYTDKLIF. The CDR3 DNA follows: TGTGCCTGTGACAAACTGCGTGTGGGAAACGCATCTACCCTGTACACCGATAAACTCATCTTT.

Concerning this clone: The translation of this DNA and the TCRdb protein of a much larger clone differ at residue 9, probably owing to a read error; the protein shown here is translated from the DNA. The rearrangement joins TRDV1 to TRDJ1, with TRDD3 matching 12 bases. Because TCRdb records no J gene, it was assigned here through a match of the DNA to germline. CDR1 TSWWSYY and CDR2 QGS come from the germline V gene. Trimming at V came to 0 bases and at J to 0 bases, leaving 26 bases not matched to a gene. The CDR3 sequence is 25 residues long. The CDR3, as DNA: TGTGCTCTTGGGGAACTAGCCCTCCCCAACTGGGGGATACAAAGGCAGAGGAGGTACACCGATAAACTCATCTTT. Translated, it gives CALGELALPNWGIQRQRRYTDKLIF.

This clone was counted a few times. A far larger clone lies a single base away; this is likely a read error. The same CDR3 also results from other DNA sequences found in this sample. The chain is built from TRDV2 and TRDJ1; D is possibly TRDD3 (6 bases). The J gene is absent in TCRdb and was assigned here via DNA matching to germline. This CDR3 is built from 27 residues. Germline V gene lookup returns CDR1 GEAIGNYY and CDR2 EKD. The CDR3 sequence is CACDTGNRWDFWGQPTSPEKYTDKLIF. The CDR3 nucleotides are TGTGCATGTGACACCGGTAACCGCTGGGACTTCTGGGGCCAACCTACCTCCCCCGAAAAGTACACCGATAAACTCATCTTT.

This clone has a count of ten or more. TCRdb's entry gives the protein of a much larger clone, which mismatches this DNA's translation at residue 17, likely from a read error; the protein reported here is translated from the DNA. This chain uses TRDV3 with TRDJ1; TRDD3 agrees at 13 bases. No J gene is reported in TCRdb; it was inferred here by comparing the DNA with germline. Germline V gene data show CDR1 as TVYSNPD and CDR2 as GDNSRS (reference sequence). CDR3 length equals 21 residues. The CDR3 spells CAFSVLFYWGIRESYTEKLIF. As DNA, the CDR3 is TGTGCCTTTTCCGTCCTCTTTTACTGGGGGATACGCGAGTCTTACACCGAGAAACTCATCTTT.

This clone was counted many times. The mismatch at residue 11 between this DNA's translation and the TCRdb protein of a much larger clone likely reflects a read error; the protein shown is translated from the DNA. The CDR3 reads CAFQGDGGYGSTDKLIF. CDR3 in DNA: TGTGCCTTCCAGGGGGATGGGGGATACGGTAGCACCGATAAACTCATCTTT. The chain combines TRAV38-2/DV8 with TRDJ1, with 11 bases fitting TRDD3. CDR3 length: 17 residues. CDR1 and CDR2 from the germline V gene are TSESDYY and QEAYKQQN.

This clone was detected a few times. For this DNA, TCRdb reports the protein of a much larger clone, which diverges at residue 13, most likely from a read error; the protein presented here is translated directly from the DNA. The rearrangement uses TRDV3 and TRDJ1, with TRDD3 identical over 8 bases. In the absence of a J gene in TCRdb, the DNA was matched to germline to assign it here. Germline CDR1 is TVYSNPD and CDR2 is GDNSRS (reference sequence). CDR3 length: 17 residues. The CDR3 loop is CAFSFRTGGPYTNKLIF. CDR3 DNA sequence: TGTGCCTTTAGCTTCCGGACTGGGGGTCCGTACACCAATAAACTCATCTTT.

To note about this clone: A far bigger clonotype differs at one base, so this is likely a read error. CDR3 coding DNA: TGTGCTCTTGGGGAGTTAGGGCGGACCGATAAACTCATCTTT. Translating it yields CALGELGRTDKLIF. The rearrangement joins TRDV1 to TRDJ1; D ambiguous. The J gene, missing from TCRdb, was assigned here through DNA to germline matching. Germline V CDR1 and CDR2: TSWWSYY, QGS. The ends were cut back, 3 bases at V and 2 bases at J, with 10 bases in the middle. The CDR3 has 14 residues.

As to this clone: TCRdb pairs this DNA with a much larger clone's protein that differs at residue 22, likely a read error; the protein shown was translated from the DNA. The V gene call is TRDV1, and the J gene call is absent; TRDD3 reflects the table's D call only, with no check against the DNA. CDR1 TSWWSYY and CDR2 QGS come from the germline V gene. This CDR3 is 24 amino acids long. The CDR3 loop reads CALGELHHVLDIHKASLYTDKPIF. CDR3 DNA: TGTGCTCTTGGGGAACTCCACCACGTACTGGACATACACAAAGCTTCACTTTACACCGATAAACCCATCTTT.

On this clone: This likely stems from a read error, as it lies one base from a far larger clone. The chain carries TRDV1 and TRDJ1; 10 bases line up with TRDD3. The J gene, absent from TCRdb, was called here by matching the DNA to germline. The germline gives CDR1 TSWWSYY, CDR2 QGS. The CDR3 extends over 22 amino acids. V shed 3 bases, J shed 4 bases, and the junction held 26 bases outside the gene matches. The CDR3 DNA reads as TGTGCTCTTGGGGAGCTTTGCCTACACACACTTACTGGGGGATGGCACCTCGATAAACTCATCTTT. Translation: CALGELCLHTLTGGWHLDKLIF.